One and the same sample provided the 17 T cell receptor beta chains below, sequenced in a study of T cells in tuberculosis. Sequencing used immunoSEQ multiplex PCR; TCRdb keeps in-frame clones, though not all of them. This sample has more than 30,000 clones, with under 98% found just once. Sequencing input: PBMCs. These receptors all stem from a donor aged 10 to 29 with latent tuberculosis or without tuberculosis infection.

The chain joins TRBV4-1 to TRBJ2-1; 7 bases line up with TRBD1. The V gene's germline CDR1 is MGHRA and CDR2 YSYEKL. Germline trimming cut 6 bases from V and 4 bases from J; bases unmatched to any gene: 9. There are 15 residues in the CDR3. DNA for the CDR3: TGCGCCAGCAGTCTACCGGGACAGACGTACAATGAGCAGTTCTTC. As protein: CASSLPGQTYNEQFF.

This clone was counted once. The chain joins TRBV5-1 to TRBJ2-5; TRBD2 is a possible D gene (5 bases). Germline assignment: CDR1 SGHRS and CDR2 YFSETQ. V lost 3 bases to trimming and J lost 2 bases, with 14 bases between them. CDR3 size: 15 residues. CDR3: CASSWTGGFQETQYF. The CDR3 nucleotides read TGCGCCAGCAGCTGGACCGGAGGTTTTCAAGAGACCCAGTACTTC. The full variable domain, in which reference TRBV5-1 and TRBJ2-5 provide the parts outside the CDR3, is KAGVTQTPRYLIKTRGQQVTLSCSPISGHRSVSWYQQTPGQGLQFLFEYFSETQRNKGNFPGRFSGRQFSNSRSEMNVSTLELGDSALYLCASSWTGGFQETQYFGPGTRLLVL.

The rearrangement joins TRBV10-3 to TRBJ1-3, with TRBD1 as a possible D gene (6 bases). Trimming pared 6 bases from V and 3 bases from J, leaving 12 bases between. Germline V gene lookup returns CDR1 ENHRY and CDR2 SYGVKD. The CDR3 is 14 residues long. Here the CDR3 reads CAISVQGLGNTIYF. The CDR3, as DNA: TGTGCCATCAGCGTACAGGGTCTTGGAAACACCATATATTTT.

This chain joins TRBV5-1 and TRBJ2-7; a possible D gene is TRBD1 (6 bases). CDR3 length: 18 residues. Per the germline V gene, CDR1 is SGHRS and CDR2 is YFSETQ. V was pared by 3 bases and J by 0 bases, with 22 bases between. CDR3 region: CASSYFPSDRENSYEQYF. The CDR3 nucleotides read TGCGCCAGCAGCTATTTTCCTTCGGACAGAGAAAACTCCTACGAGCAGTACTTC.

The chain recombines TRBV4-2 with TRBJ2-1; 8 bases line up with TRBD2. The CDR3 is made up of 16 amino acids. Germline CDR1 and CDR2: LGHNA and YNFKEQ. Trimming took 3 bases from V and 4 from J; bases not matched to a gene: 8. Here the CDR3 reads CASSHEGTSGYNEQFF. The CDR3 coding sequence is TGTGCCAGCAGCCATGAGGGAACTAGCGGATACAATGAGCAGTTCTTC.

This chain joins TRBV11-2 and TRBJ2-5; 14 positions match TRBD2. Per germline, CDR1 SGHAT and CDR2 FQNNGV. V was pared by 4 bases and J by 3 bases, with 4 bases of the junction left unmatched. The CDR3 covers 16 residues. CDR3 loop: CASSSPTSGGEETQYF. CDR3 sequence (DNA): TGTGCCAGCAGCTCCCCGACTAGCGGGGGGGAAGAGACCCAGTACTTC.

The chain links TRBV6-1 to TRBJ2-5; D is unclear. Trimming cost V 7 bases and J 0 bases, with 12 bases left between them. Per the germline V gene, CDR1 is MNHNS and CDR2 is SASEGT. There are 14 residues in the CDR3. The CDR3 loop reads CASTFFRHQETQYF. CDR3 coding DNA: TGTGCCAGCACGTTTTTCAGGCACCAAGAGACCCAGTACTTC.

The V gene is TRBV6-5, the J gene TRBJ2-7, with D possibly matching TRBD1 (6 bases). The CDR3 spans 13 residues. CDR1 is MNHEY, CDR2 SVGAGI, per germline. V dropped 11 bases and J dropped 5 bases, with 19 bases sitting between them. CDR3 DNA sequence: TGTGCCGCTACGCCACAGGGAACCCACGAGCAGTACTTC. The encoded protein is CAATPQGTHEQYF.

The CDR3 bases are TGTGCCAGCTCACCGCTCTTGGCTAGCGGGATTGTCGAGCAGTACTTC. Residues: CASSPLLASGIVEQYF. This rearrangement joins TRBV18 to TRBJ2-7; TRBD2 aligns across 9 bases. V gave up 3 bases and J gave up 6 bases; unmatched junction bases: 12. Germline V gives CDR1 KGHSH, CDR2 LQKENI. The CDR3 extends over 16 amino acids.

The chain links TRBV18 to TRBJ1-2, with D possibly TRBD1 on 6 matching bases. V gave up 4 bases and J gave up 0 bases, with 12 bases separating them. Germline CDR1 KGHSH, CDR2 LQKENI. The CDR3 consists of 15 residues. The CDR3 bases are TGTGCCAGCTCACACCGACAGGACGCTAACTATGGCTACACCTTC. Translated, it gives CASSHRQDANYGYTF.

V gene TRBV14 combines with J gene TRBJ2-1; a possible D gene is TRBD2 (7 bases). CDR3 length: 16 residues. Trimming removed 1 base from V and 4 bases from J, with 14 bases in between. CDR1 is SGHDN and CDR2 is FVKESK in the germline V gene. CDR3 amino acids: CASSQARGARYNEQFF. CDR3 sequence (DNA): TGTGCCAGCAGCCAAGCCCGGGGGGCTCGGTACAATGAGCAGTTCTTC. Full variable domain (missing parts from reference TRBV14 and TRBJ2-1): EAGVTQFPSHSVIEKGQTVTLRCDPISGHDNLYWYRRVMGKEIKFLLHFVKESKQDESGMPNNRFLAERTGGTYSTLKVQPAELEDSGVYFCASSQARGARYNEQFFGPGTRLTVL.

This chain connects TRBV6-5 to TRBJ1-1, with TRBD1 matching 9 bases. V gave up 6 bases and J gave up 1 base; unmatched junction bases: 0. The CDR3 totals 13 residues. CDR1 is MNHEY, CDR2 SVGAGI, per germline. Here the CDR3 DNA reads TGTGCCAGCAGGGACAGGGGGAACACTGAAGCTTTCTTT. It codes for CASRDRGNTEAFF.

The chain links TRBV6-1 to TRBJ2-1, with D maybe TRBD2 (5 bases). The V gene's germline CDR1 is MNHNS and CDR2 SASEGT. Trimming stripped 9 bases from V and 4 bases from J, with 10 bases between. This CDR3 comprises 12 residues. The CDR3 region is CASARGYNEQFF. The CDR3 DNA is TGTGCCAGTGCCCGAGGGTACAATGAGCAGTTCTTC.

This clone was counted a single time. The gene calls are TRBV6-1 and TRBJ1-4; TRBD1 might be the D (5 bases). The germline V gene has CDR1 MNHNS and CDR2 SASEGT. V dropped 7 bases and J dropped 4 bases, with 10 bases sitting between them. The CDR3 is 13 residues long. CDR3 DNA: TGTGCCAGCATCCGGGGGTATAATGAAAAACTGTTTTTT. This translates into CASIRGYNEKLFF.

In its sample, this clone was seen once. The chain couples TRBV2 to TRBJ2-1; 8 bases map to TRBD2. CDR1 and CDR2 (germline): SNHLY, FYNNEI. This CDR3 comprises 15 residues. V shed 8 bases and J 7 bases; nucleotides not matched to a gene: 13. The CDR3 DNA follows: TGTGCCAGCCACCCACTAGCGGAATATTTAAATGAGCAGTTCTTC. It translates to CASHPLAEYLNEQFF.

The chain recombines TRBV28 with TRBJ1-1; D might be TRBD1 (6 bases). Trimming stripped 7 bases from V and 7 bases from J, with 22 bases between. The CDR3 has 15 amino acids. CDR1 is MDHEN and CDR2 is SYDVKM in the germline V gene. CDR3 in amino acids: CASKVRGAWLGEAFF. CDR3 nucleotides: TGTGCCAGCAAGGTGCGGGGGGCTTGGCTTGGTGAAGCTTTCTTT.

The rearrangement links TRBV7-8 to TRBJ1-1; 10 bases are shared with TRBD1. Trimming took 1 base from V and 1 from J; bases not matched to a gene: 9. The CDR3 has 18 residues. Germline assignment: CDR1 SGHVS and CDR2 FQNEAQ. Here the CDR3 reads CASSLVPGTGVGNTEAFF. The CDR3 DNA reads TGTGCCAGCAGCTTAGTACCCGGGACAGGGGTGGGGAACACTGAAGCTTTCTTT.